These 13 T cell receptor beta chains originate from one sample sequenced in a study of shared clonotypes between healthy human individuals. TCRdb's copy holds only in-frame clones and misses some; the assay was immunoSEQ multiplex PCR. The repertoire holds about 490,000 clones, with 60% to 85% as singletons. Sequencing was carried out using PBMCs. These receptors all stem from a woman aged 40 to 50 in good health. Some clones in this sample may be carry-over from other donors' samples.

With regard to this clone: Other DNA sequences of this sample code for an identical CDR3. The chain recombines TRBV4-3 with TRBJ2-7; D not resolved. Germline V gene sequence: CDR1 LGHNA, CDR2 YSLEER. CDR3 length equals 14 residues. Trimming removed 0 bases at V and 2 bases at J, with 8 bases between. This chain's CDR3 is CASSQDWITYEQYF. DNA for the CDR3: TGCGCCAGCAGCCAAGACTGGATTACCTACGAGCAGTACTTC.

This chain connects TRBV5-4 to TRBJ2-5, with D possibly TRBD1 on 6 matching bases. This CDR3 has 14 residues. Germline V lookup: CDR1 SGHNT, CDR2 YYREEE (reference sequence). Trimming took off 0 bases at V and 2 bases at J, with 8 bases between the two ends. The CDR3 DNA follows: TGTGCCAGCAGCTTGGGGGACAAACAAGAGACCCAGTACTTC. This sequence encodes CASSLGDKQETQYF.

The rearrangement links TRBV18 to TRBJ1-3; TRBD1 is a possible D gene (5 bases). The CDR3 extends over 15 amino acids. Germline V gene data show CDR1 as KGHSH and CDR2 as LQKENI. V was pared by 3 bases and J by 1 base, with 10 bases between. The CDR3 sequence: CASSPAAGSGNTIYF. For the CDR3, the DNA is TGTGCCAGCTCACCCGCGGCAGGGTCTGGAAACACCATATATTTT.

The V and J genes are TRBV30 and TRBJ1-6; 9 bases align to TRBD1. CDR1 and CDR2 from the germline V gene are GTSNPN and SVGIG (reference sequence). CDR3 length: 15 amino acids. J lost 6 bases, V lost 0 bases, and 3 bases had no gene match. In DNA, the CDR3 is TGTGCCTGGAGTGTCTTGGACAGGGGTAATTCACCCCTCCACTTT. Its translation is CAWSVLDRGNSPLHF.

Notes on this clone: The junction departs from the called germline gene at one end, perhaps through a read error. This chain connects TRBV2 to TRBJ2-5; 7 bases agree with TRBD2. This CDR3 is built from 15 residues. Germline-derived CDR1 and CDR2 are SNHLY and FYNNEI. CDR3 sequence (DNA): TGTGCCAGCAGTGACGGGGGGAGGGTATGGGAGACCCAATACTTC. This encodes CASSDGGRVWETQYF. Together with reference TRBV2 and TRBJ2-5, the CDR3 gives the full variable domain: EPEVTQTPSHQVTQMGQEVILRCVPISNHLYFYWYRQILGQKVEFLVSFYNNEISEKSEIFDDQFSVERPDGSNFTLKIRSTKLEDSAMYFCASSDGGRVWETQYFGPGTRLLVL.

This clone was observed a few times. This chain links TRBV29-1 with TRBJ2-3, with D perhaps TRBD2 (5 bases). CDR1 is SQVTM and CDR2 is ANQGSEA in the germline V gene. The CDR3 sequence is 14 residues long. With 8 bases removed from V and 4 bases from J, the gap between germline ends came to 19 bases. CDR3 loop: CSSETMDGADTQYF. CDR3 nucleotides: TGCAGCTCGGAGACTATGGACGGGGCAGATACGCAGTATTTT.

The chain combines TRBV5-6 with TRBJ2-2, with D unresolved. Looked up from germline, CDR1 is SGHDT and CDR2 is YYEEEE. V was cut by 4 bases and J by 1 base, with 8 bases left in between. This CDR3 is 14 amino acids long. CDR3 sequence: CASSRPVNTGELFF. The CDR3 bases are TGTGCCAGCAGCCGGCCGGTGAACACCGGGGAGCTGTTTTTT.

This rearrangement joins TRBV18 to TRBJ2-1, with 8 bases lining up with TRBD2. The CDR3 is made up of 17 amino acids. With V trimmed by 5 bases and J by 0 bases, 9 bases remained unmatched. Per the germline V gene, CDR1 is KGHSH and CDR2 is LQKENI. The DNA of the CDR3 is TGTGCCAGCTCATCGCGGCGGGCGGGAGGCTCCTACAATGAGCAGTTCTTC. Its protein is CASSSRRAGGSYNEQFF.

This rearrangement joins TRBV7-7 to TRBJ2-3; no clear D. The CDR3 covers 14 residues. Between the trimmed V and J ends, which lost 5 bases and 4 bases, there was a span of 13 bases. CDR1 and CDR2 from the germline V gene are SSHAT and FNYEAQ (reference sequence). CDR3 amino acids: CASSQTSRSDTQYF. In DNA form, the CDR3 reads TGTGCCAGCAGCCAAACAAGTAGATCAGATACGCAGTATTTT.

About this clone itself: The same CDR3 also results from other DNA sequences found in this sample. This chain connects TRBV15 to TRBJ1-5; possible D gene TRBD1, 6 bases. Trimming took 1 base from V and 2 from J, leaving 9 bases between them. There are 15 residues in the CDR3. Germline assignment: CDR1 LNHNV and CDR2 YYDKDF (reference sequence). In DNA, the CDR3 is TGTGCCACCAGCAGAGGGGGGGCCGGCAATCAGCCCCAGCATTTT. This gives the protein CATSRGGAGNQPQHF.

The chain recombines TRBV2 with TRBJ2-5; D possibly corresponds to TRBD1 (6 bases). The tail of the sequence fits TRBJ2-7 better, so the J call may be wrong. Germline V gene lookup returns CDR1 SNHLY and CDR2 FYNNEI. This CDR3 comprises 14 residues. The CDR3 coding sequence is TGTGCCAGCAGTGAACAGGGGCCTCTTTACGAGCAGTACTTC. Translation: CASSEQGPLYEQYF.

This chain uses TRBV20-1 with TRBJ1-4; no clear D. The germline CDR1 and CDR2 sequences are DFQATT and SNEGSKA (reference sequence). The CDR3 has 11 amino acids. V shed 0 bases and J shed 8 bases, with 4 bases lying between them. The CDR3: CSARELEKLFF. CDR3 DNA: TGCAGTGCTAGAGAACTGGAAAAACTGTTTTTT.

The chain employs TRBV5-1 and TRBJ2-2, with D tentatively TRBD2 (5 bases). Per the germline V gene, CDR1 is SGHRS and CDR2 is YFSETQ. CDR3 length equals 16 residues. V lost 3 bases to trimming and J lost 5 bases, with 17 bases between them. As DNA, the CDR3 is TGCGCCAGCAGCTCCCGAAGCGGAAGAGCGACCGGGGAGCTGTTTTTT. Translation gives CASSSRSGRATGELFF.